What follows are 3 T cell receptor beta chains derived from one specimen sequenced in a study of blood T cell repertoires in COVID-19. Clones were read by immunoSEQ multiplex PCR, and TCRdb kept only the in-frame ones, dropping some. Of about 670,000 clones listed, 85% to 90% are singletons. Sequenced sample: peripheral blood. The receptors originated from a woman under 30 with acute or convalescent COVID-19.

The chain employs TRBV7-6 and TRBJ1-3; unclear D gene. CDR1 and CDR2 from the germline V gene are SGHVS and FNYEAQ. The CDR3 is 16 residues long. Trimming shortened V by 0 bases and J by 2 bases, and 11 bases separated the two germline ends. The CDR3 loop reads CASSLAPAGAGNTIYF. The CDR3 nucleotides are TGTGCCAGCAGCTTAGCCCCAGCCGGAGCTGGAAACACCATATATTTT.

The chain combines TRBV30 with TRBJ1-5, with TRBD1 matching 10 bases. The CDR3 contains 14 residues. J was trimmed by 4 bases and V by 3 bases; bases with no gene match: 3. Germline V gene data show CDR1 as GTSNPN and CDR2 as SVGIG (reference sequence). The DNA of the CDR3 is TGTGCCTGGAGGGGACAGGGGATAAATCAGCCCCAGCATTTT. It codes for CAWRGQGINQPQHF.

The V gene is TRBV13, the J gene TRBJ1-1; TRBD1 aligns across 7 bases. Germline lookup yields CDR1 PRHDT and CDR2 FYEKMQ (reference sequence). This CDR3 is 16 amino acids long. V lost 6 bases, J lost 3 bases, and 13 bases stayed unmatched. In DNA form, the CDR3 reads TGTGCCAGCAGAAGACAGGGTTCGGGCCCGGACACTGAAGCTTTCTTT. It translates to CASRRQGSGPDTEAFF.